One and the same sample provided the 9 T cell receptor beta chains below, sequenced in a study of T cells in Graves' hyperthyroidism and ophthalmopathy. It was RNA transcripts that yielded the amplified TCR beta CDR3 regions. Initially, a first-round RT-PCR of the TCR CDR3 employed the HTBI primer set. TCRdb used MiXCR to reprocess the multiplex PCR reads, holding one entry per CDR3 protein. The data hold some 740,000 distinct CDR3 sequences, with around 15% observed a single time. Specimen: blood. Receptors originate from a woman between 18 and 30 years old with Graves' hyperthyroidism.

The chain recombines TRBV2 with TRBJ2-5; 7 nucleotides line up with TRBD1. Losses at the gene ends were 4 bases for V and 9 bases for J; bases not matched to a gene: 11. CDR1 is SNHLY, CDR2 FYNNEI, per germline. The CDR3 sequence is 14 residues long. The CDR3 is CASSGTGENEAQYF. CDR3 in DNA: TGTGCCAGCAGTGGGACAGGAGAAAACGAGGCCCAGTACTTC.

Many counts were recorded for this clonotype. CDR3 in DNA: TGCAGTGCTAGATGGACAGGCTACGAGCAGTACTTC. It specifies CSARWTGYEQYF. The chain combines TRBV20-1 with TRBJ2-7, with 7 bases identical to TRBD1. From germline, CDR1 is DFQATT and CDR2 SNEGSKA (reference sequence). J gave up 3 bases and V 2 bases, and 1 base lay outside the gene matches. The CDR3 consists of 12 residues.

This clonotype was seen a handful of times. V usage is TRBV12-3 or TRBV12-4 and J usage is TRBJ1-6; D is ambiguous. The V end lost 7 bases, the J end lost 9 bases, and 10 bases lay between the germline ends. There are 12 residues in the CDR3. CDR3 sequence reads: CASNRETSPLHF. CDR3 nucleotides: TGTGCCAGCAATAGGGAAACTTCACCCCTCCACTTT.

In its sample, this clonotype was seen a few times. This chain joins TRBV27 and TRBJ1-2, with 8 bases that match TRBD1. The germline CDR1 and CDR2 sequences are MNHEY and SMNVEV (reference sequence). This CDR3 spans 21 amino acids. Unmatched junction bases numbered 25, after V lost 6 bases and J lost 1 base. The CDR3 is CASRATGRGLIIGTNNYGYTF. In DNA, the CDR3 is TGTGCCAGCAGAGCAACCGGCAGGGGGCTGATAATCGGGACTAATAACTATGGCTACACCTTC.

This clonotype came up a few times. The genes are TRBV7-9 and TRBJ1-2; 9 bases align to TRBD1. V lost 5 bases and J lost 0; bases outside the gene matches: 7. In germline, CDR1 is SEHNR, CDR2 FQNEAQ (reference sequence). This CDR3 is built from 16 residues. CDR3 in amino acids: CASSIRQGEANYGYTF. CDR3 in DNA: TGTGCCAGCAGCATACGACAGGGGGAAGCTAACTATGGCTACACCTTC.

This clonotype was seen more than once but under ten times. CDR3 bases: TGTGCCAGCAGTTCGCCCCAAGCGGGGGAGACCCAGTACTTC. Amino acid sequence: CASSSPQAGETQYF. This rearrangement joins TRBV27 to TRBJ2-5; 7 bases are a match to TRBD2. The CDR3 is 14 amino acids. Germline CDR1 is MNHEY and CDR2 is SMNVEV (reference sequence). V was pared by 4 bases and J by 5 bases, with 7 bases of the junction left unmatched.

This chain uses TRBV25-1 with TRBJ2-2; D gene ambiguous. There are 14 residues in the CDR3. The V end was cut by 4 bases, the J end by 2 bases, with 8 bases between. Germline values: CDR1 MGHDK, CDR2 SYGVNS. The CDR3 DNA sequence: TGTGCCAGCAGTGGAACCCGAAACACCGGGGAGCTGTTTTTT. This gives the protein CASSGTRNTGELFF. Full variable domain (remainder filled in from reference TRBV25-1 and TRBJ2-2): EADIYQTPRYLVIGTGKKITLECSQTMGHDKMYWYQQDPGMELHLIHYSYGVNSTEKGDLSSESTVSRIRTEHFPLTLESARPSHTSQYLCASSGTRNTGELFFGEGSRLTVL.

This clonotype was recorded at least ten times. V and J are TRBV20-1 and TRBJ2-7, with D possibly being TRBD2 (6 bases). The V end was cut by 6 bases, the J end by 1 base, with 16 bases between. CDR3 length: 14 residues. Germline lookup yields CDR1 DFQATT and CDR2 SNEGSKA (reference sequence). CDR3 coding DNA: TGCAGTGCCCCAGGAGCGGGCCTTTCCTACGAGCAGTACTTC. Amino acid sequence: CSAPGAGLSYEQYF.

This clonotype was recorded at least ten times. The chain carries TRBV30 and TRBJ2-7, with D uncertain. The CDR3 is made up of 12 amino acids. The V gene lost 0 bases and the J gene lost 2 bases, with 5 bases spanning the gap. The germline V gene has CDR1 GTSNPN and CDR2 SVGIG (reference sequence). The CDR3 DNA reads TGTGCCTGGAGTGTATGGACCTACGAGCAGTACTTC. It encodes CAWSVWTYEQYF.